The clone carrying this TCR beta chain came up once. This sample is drawn from a study of OX40 agonist ivuxolimab in advanced cancers. The CDR3 has 14 residues. Germline V gene lookup returns CDR1 SGHVS and CDR2 FQNEAQ. Trimming pared 0 bases from V and 0 bases from J, leaving 5 bases between. This table comes from immunoSEQ multiplex PCR, and its TCRdb copy is limited to in-frame clones, with some not included. Of 11,000 to 15,000 clones in the sample, approximately 87% were seen once. V usage is TRBV7-8 and J usage is TRBJ2-5, with D uncertain. The sequencing used CD4+ or CD8+ T cells sorted from blood, collected in a trial of the OX40 agonist ivuxolimab. The TCR sequence derives from an adult with an advanced solid tumor such as melanoma, head and neck, liver or kidney cancer. DNA of the CDR3: TGTGCCAGCAGCTTAGCGGAGTACCAAGAGACCCAGTACTTC. As protein: CASSLAEYQETQYF.